One and the same sample provided the 13 T cell receptor beta chains below, sequenced in a study of T cell responses to AZD1222 COVID-19 vaccine. Assay: immunoSEQ multiplex PCR; the TCRdb copy retains only in-frame clones and omits some. The sample has 50,000 to 75,000 clones, approximately 92% seen once. The sequencing here drew on peripheral blood, taken 28 days after the second AZD1222 dose. The receptors were gathered from an adult who received the AZD1222 COVID-19 vaccine.

The rearrangement uses TRBV24-1 and TRBJ2-7; a possible D gene is TRBD1 (6 bases). This CDR3 is 17 amino acids long. CDR1 and CDR2 (germline): KGHDR, SFDVKD. The V and J ends lost 1 base and 0 bases respectively, with 15 bases between them. The CDR3 nucleotides are TGTGCCACCAGTGATTTCCCAAACAGGGTACCCTCCTACGAGCAGTACTTC. It codes for CATSDFPNRVPSYEQYF.

In its sample, this clone was seen once. The chain couples TRBV30 to TRBJ1-5, with D unresolved. The CDR3 spans 13 residues. Germline V lookup: CDR1 GTSNPN, CDR2 SVGIG (reference sequence). Deletions cut 0 bases from V and 1 base from J, with 4 bases between. CDR3 DNA: TGTGCCTGGAGTGTCGGGAGCAATCAGCCCCAGCATTTT. This translates into CAWSVGSNQPQHF.

This clone was found a few times. The chain uses TRBV5-1 and TRBJ2-7; D is undetermined. The V gene's germline CDR1 is SGHRS and CDR2 YFSETQ. The CDR3 is 16 amino acids. V was pared by 0 bases and J by 1 base, with 14 bases between. The CDR3, as DNA: TGCGCCAGCAGCTTGGAGTTTGGAGACCCTTCCTACGAGCAGTACTTC. Its translation: CASSLEFGDPSYEQYF.

The J gene is TRBJ2-7, the V gene TRBV29-1; TRBD2 is a possible D gene (5 bases). The V end lost 5 bases, the J end lost 7 bases, and 15 bases lay between the germline ends. CDR3 length: 12 amino acids. Germline CDR1 and CDR2: SQVTM and ANQGSEA. The CDR3 loop reads CSVSEGRGEQYF. The CDR3 DNA sequence: TGCAGCGTTAGTGAAGGGCGAGGGGAGCAGTACTTC.

The V gene is TRBV4-1, the J gene TRBJ2-7; 7 bases fit TRBD2. After removal of 2 bases from V and 6 bases from J, the junction contained 10 bases not matched to a gene. CDR3 length equals 15 residues. The germline V gene has CDR1 MGHRA and CDR2 YSYEKL. CDR3 protein: CASSQTSSGTVEQYF. In DNA, the CDR3 is TGCGCCAGCAGCCAAACGTCCAGCGGGACGGTCGAGCAGTACTTC.

The chain recombines TRBV28 with TRBJ1-6; D remains ambiguous. Trimming removed 2 bases from V and 3 bases from J, with 14 bases in between. The CDR3 runs to 17 residues. Germline CDR1 MDHEN, CDR2 SYDVKM. The CDR3 sequence is CASSLRVNSFYNSPLHF. The CDR3 coding sequence is TGTGCCAGCAGTTTACGAGTCAATTCTTTCTATAATTCACCCCTCCACTTT.

The gene calls are TRBV9 and TRBJ2-7; D possibly matches TRBD1 or TRBD2 (6 bases each). The CDR3 loop spans 16 amino acids. Trimming took 0 bases from V and 0 from J, leaving 13 bases between them. Germline loops: CDR1 SGDLS, CDR2 YYNGEE. The DNA of the CDR3 is TGTGCCAGCAGCGTAGCCCCGGGGGCCGACTCCTACGAGCAGTACTTC. Its translation: CASSVAPGADSYEQYF.

The rearrangement links TRBV11-2 to TRBJ2-6; TRBD1 might be the D (6 bases). CDR1 and CDR2 from the germline V gene are SGHAT and FQNNGV. The CDR3 covers 15 residues. Between the trimmed V and J ends, which lost 3 bases and 2 bases, there was a span of 8 bases. Written as DNA, the CDR3 is TGTGCCAGCAGCTTGGGACAACCTGGGGCCAACGTCCTGACTTTC. Its translation: CASSLGQPGANVLTF.

The V call is TRBV5-1, the J call TRBJ1-6; a possible D gene is TRBD1 (6 bases). This CDR3 comprises 13 residues. With 2 bases removed from V and 7 bases from J, the gap between germline ends came to 7 bases. Germline lookup yields CDR1 SGHRS and CDR2 YFSETQ. The CDR3 protein is CASSLGQNSPLHF. Written as DNA, the CDR3 is TGCGCCAGCAGCTTAGGACAGAATTCACCCCTCCACTTT.

The V call is TRBV28, the J call TRBJ2-2, with TRBD2 identical over 11 bases. The CDR3 consists of 17 residues. V was pared by 3 bases and J by 5 bases, with 8 bases of the junction left unmatched. Germline CDR1 is MDHEN and CDR2 is SYDVKM. Here the CDR3 DNA reads TGTGCCAGCAGTTTTCGGCTAGCGGGGGGAGGGACCGGGGAGCTGTTTTTT. This encodes CASSFRLAGGGTGELFF.

The V gene is TRBV7-3, the J gene TRBJ2-7; D is undetermined. Germline CDR1 is SGHTA and CDR2 is FQGTGA. The CDR3 is made up of 12 amino acids. V shed 3 bases and J shed 5 bases, with 8 bases lying between them. DNA of the CDR3: TGTGCCAGCAGCTTCGACACGGACGAGCAGTACTTC. Residues: CASSFDTDEQYF.

The chain uses TRBV5-1 and TRBJ1-5; 10 nucleotides agree with TRBD1. J gave up 3 bases and V 4 bases, and 7 bases lay outside the gene matches. Germline CDR1 reads SGHRS; CDR2 reads YFSETQ. The CDR3 is 16 amino acids. The CDR3 spells CASSLHGTGANQPQHF. DNA for the CDR3: TGCGCCAGCAGCCTACACGGGACAGGGGCCAATCAGCCCCAGCATTTT.

This chain uses TRBV3-1 (or the pseudogene TRBV3-2) with TRBJ1-2; the match to TRBD1 covers 11 bases. CDR3 length: 16 residues. The ends lost 1 base at V and 4 bases at J; junction bases unmatched: 5. The germline V gene encodes CDR1 LGHDT and CDR2 YNNKEL (reference sequence). In nucleotides, the CDR3 is TGTGCCAGCAGCCAAGGGACAGGGGGCAGGGGCTATGGCTACACCTTC. Protein: CASSQGTGGRGYGYTF.